These 25 T cell receptor beta chains originate from one sample sequenced in a study of T cells in Graves' hyperthyroidism and ophthalmopathy. Researchers took RNA transcripts and amplified the TCR beta CDR3 regions from them. HTBI primers were employed in a first-round RT-PCR of the TCR CDR3. TCRdb re-called the multiplex PCR reads through MiXCR, storing one row per CDR3 protein. Counted here are 250,000 to 300,000 distinct CDR3 sequences, roughly 13% occurring once; the ten biggest clones make up about 8%. The sequenced sample was blood. The receptors here all came from a woman younger than 45 with Graves' hyperthyroidism that later progressed to Graves' ophthalmopathy.

Concerning this clonotype: The junction and the germline gene differ at one end; a read error may be behind it. The chain uses TRBV29-1 and TRBJ2-1, with no clear D. The CDR3 runs 12 residues. Germline lookup yields CDR1 SQVTM and CDR2 ANQGSEA. The CDR3 protein is CGVVRTEDEQFF. For the CDR3, the DNA is TGCGGCGTTGTCCGGACCGAAGATGAGCAGTTCTTC.

This clonotype was seen many times. This chain joins TRBV7-8 and TRBJ2-7; D remains ambiguous. Trimming pared 5 bases from V and 6 bases from J, leaving 20 bases between. The V gene's germline CDR1 is SGHVS and CDR2 FQNEAQ. The CDR3 spans 15 residues. The CDR3 sequence is CASSPPLLGLSEQYF. CDR3 bases: TGTGCCAGCAGCCCTCCCTTGCTTGGGCTCTCCGAGCAGTACTTC.

This clonotype was seen many times. The V call is TRBV2, the J call TRBJ2-1, with 7 bases aligning to TRBD2. This CDR3 has 14 residues. The junction had 6 bases not matched to a gene; V was cut back by 6 bases and J by 4 bases. Germline V gene lookup returns CDR1 SNHLY and CDR2 FYNNEI. The DNA of the CDR3 is TGTGCCAGCAGGGCAAGCGGGGTTTACAATGAGCAGTTCTTC. Protein sequence: CASRASGVYNEQFF.

This clonotype was counted at least ten times. The chain uses TRBV12-3 or TRBV12-4 and TRBJ1-5; 7 bases are a match to TRBD1. CDR3 length: 13 residues. V was pared by 6 bases and J by 7 bases, with 6 bases of the junction left unmatched. The CDR3 here is CASRKGGWQPQHF. The CDR3, as DNA: TGTGCCAGCAGGAAAGGGGGCTGGCAGCCCCAGCATTTT.

In this sample, this clonotype turned up many times. The chain has TRBV6-2 or TRBV6-3 and TRBJ2-1; either TRBD1 or TRBD2 may fit D (6 bases each). Germline V gene data show CDR1 as MNHEY and CDR2 as SVGEGT. This CDR3 is 15 amino acids long. V lost 2 bases to trimming and J lost 4 bases, with 12 bases between them. CDR3 amino acids: CASSYAGQGYNEQFF. The CDR3 DNA sequence: TGTGCCAGCAGTTACGCGGGACAAGGGTACAATGAGCAGTTCTTC.

The V and J genes are TRBV5-6 and TRBJ1-6; the D is unclear. Germline V gene lookup returns CDR1 SGHDT and CDR2 YYEEEE. V lost 4 bases, J lost 7 bases, and 15 bases lay in between. CDR3 length: 15 amino acids. CDR3 sequence: CASSVWKVWNSPLHF. The CDR3 DNA follows: TGTGCCAGCAGCGTTTGGAAGGTTTGGAATTCACCCCTCCACTTT.

This clonotype appeared a few times. The J gene is TRBJ2-1, the V gene TRBV27, with a possible D match to TRBD2 (5 bases). This CDR3 contains 14 residues. CDR1 is MNHEY, CDR2 SMNVEV, per germline (reference sequence). V was shortened by 3 bases and J by 10 bases, with 16 bases between the two germline ends. CDR3: CASSLGPIAQEQFF. The CDR3 DNA sequence: TGTGCCAGCAGTTTGGGCCCTATAGCGCAGGAGCAGTTCTTC.

This clonotype was seen a handful of times. The chain links TRBV27 to TRBJ2-7, with 10 bases that match TRBD1. Germline V gives CDR1 MNHEY, CDR2 SMNVEV (reference sequence). Unmatched junction bases numbered 2, after V lost 6 bases and J lost 6 bases. The CDR3 runs to 12 residues. CDR3 nucleotides: TGTGCCAGCAGCCGGACAGGGGGCGAGCAGTACTTC. Its protein is CASSRTGGEQYF.

This clonotype occurred many times. The junction differs from germline at one of its ends, possibly a read error. The chain joins TRBV28 to TRBJ1-2; possible D gene TRBD1, 6 bases. The CDR3 is made up of 13 amino acids. Germline CDR1 MDHEN, CDR2 SYDVKM. The CDR3 region has the DNA TGTGCCAGCTGTTTAAGGGGGGCGGATGGCTACACCTTC. It specifies CASCLRGADGYTF.

This clonotype was seen many times. This chain uses TRBV7-8 with TRBJ1-5; D may be TRBD1 (6 bases). V was shortened by 6 bases and J by 0 bases, with 12 bases between the two germline ends. The CDR3 length is 15 residues. CDR1 and CDR2 from the germline V gene are SGHVS and FQNEAQ. The CDR3 loop reads CASSLAGVSNQPQHF. The CDR3 DNA sequence: TGTGCCAGCAGTCTAGCAGGGGTTAGCAATCAGCCCCAGCATTTT.

A word on this clonotype: Since a much larger clone is just one base distant, this may be a read error. This chain links TRBV12-3 or TRBV12-4 with TRBJ2-7; 13 bases align to TRBD2. CDR3 length: 16 residues. The CDR3 DNA sequence: TGTGCCAGCAAACTAGCGGGAGGGAAGGACTCCTACGAGCAGTGCTTC. Its translation: CASKLAGGKDSYEQCF.

There are many counts of this clonotype. The chain uses TRBV27 and TRBJ2-7, with 11 bases that match TRBD1. CDR1 and CDR2 (germline): MNHEY, SMNVEV (reference sequence). The CDR3 is 13 residues long. J was trimmed by 6 bases and V by 3 bases; bases with no gene match: 1. In nucleotides, the CDR3 is TGTGCCAGCAGTTTGGGGACAGGGGGCGAGCAGTACTTC. It codes for CASSLGTGGEQYF.

This clonotype was seen only a few times. This sequence joins TRBV19 and TRBJ2-6; no clear D. Per the germline V gene, CDR1 is LNHDA and CDR2 is SQIVND (reference sequence). Trimming stripped 6 bases from V and 0 bases from J, with 9 bases between. The CDR3 contains 15 residues. CDR3 bases: TGTGCCAGTAGGCCCGTCCACTCTGGGGCCAACGTCCTGACTTTC. As protein: CASRPVHSGANVLTF. The full variable domain, its missing parts supplied by reference TRBV19 and TRBJ2-6, is DGGITQSPKYLFRKEGQNVTLSCEQNLNHDAMYWYRQDPGQGLRLIYYSQIVNDFQKGDIAEGYSVSREKKESFPLTVTSAQKNPTAFYLCASRPVHSGANVLTFGAGSRLTVL.

This clonotype was observed many times. The gene calls are TRBV15 and TRBJ2-5; 9 nucleotides line up with TRBD1. The CDR3 has 14 amino acids. Trimming at V came to 3 bases and at J to 6 bases, leaving 5 bases not matched to a gene. CDR1 and CDR2 (germline): LNHNV, YYDKDF (reference sequence). CDR3 sequence: CATSSSTGGQTQYF. The CDR3 DNA reads TGTGCCACCAGCAGCTCGACAGGGGGTCAGACCCAGTACTTC.

The table lists this clonotype with a few counts. The rearrangement joins TRBV11-3 to TRBJ2-7; 7 bases line up with TRBD1. This CDR3 is 12 amino acids long. Germline V lookup: CDR1 SGHNT, CDR2 YENEEA. Losses at the gene ends were 4 bases for V and 12 bases for J; bases not matched to a gene: 9. CDR3 residues: CASSSFSGQLYF. CDR3 sequence (DNA): TGTGCCAGCAGCTCCTTTTCGGGACAGCTGTACTTC. Full variable domain (rest looked up from reference TRBV11-3 and TRBJ2-7): EAGVVQSPRYKIIEKKQPVAFWCNPISGHNTLYWYLQNLGQGPELLIRYENEEAVDDSQLPKDRFSAERLKGVDSTLKIQPAELGDSAVYLCASSSFSGQLYFGPGTRLTVT.

This clonotype was recorded at least ten times. The V and J genes are TRBV10-3 and TRBJ2-3; D is undetermined. Trimming cost V 8 bases and J 0 bases, with 12 bases left between them. The CDR3 length is 14 residues. CDR1 is ENHRY and CDR2 is SYGVKD in the germline V gene. The CDR3 reads CAIRLTGSTDTQYF. The CDR3 DNA reads as TGTGCCATCCGCCTTACTGGAAGCACAGATACGCAGTATTTT.

Comments on this clonotype: A much larger clone differs from this one at a single base, so this may be a read error. V is TRBV6-2 or TRBV6-3 and J is TRBJ2-2, with 8 bases identical to TRBD1. This CDR3 has 15 residues. In germline, CDR1 is MNHEY, CDR2 SVGEGT. The CDR3 sequence: CAISHGTGNTGELLF. CDR3 DNA: TGTGCCATCAGTCATGGGACAGGCAACACCGGGGAGCTGCTTTTT.

This clonotype was recorded a few times. The chain couples TRBV27 to TRBJ2-1; D may be TRBD2 (7 bases). CDR3 length: 16 amino acids. The germline V gene encodes CDR1 MNHEY and CDR2 SMNVEV (reference sequence). Trimming removed 5 bases at V and 15 bases at J, with 29 bases between. CDR3: CASSPHEGGGVKGPFF. The CDR3 DNA sequence: TGTGCCAGCAGTCCCCACGAGGGGGGAGGGGTCAAAGGCCCGTTCTTC.

This clonotype was seen ten or more times. The chain links TRBV7-2 to TRBJ1-3; D call uncertain. CDR1 is SGHTA and CDR2 is FQGNSA in the germline V gene. This CDR3 region has 14 residues. V lost 4 bases to trimming and J lost 4 bases, with 11 bases between them. In nucleotides, the CDR3 is TGTGCCAGCAGCTCGATGAGAACAGGAAACACCATATATTTT. Translated: CASSSMRTGNTIYF.

This clonotype was seen many times. The chain carries TRBV6-6 and TRBJ2-7; D is uncertain. There are 14 residues in the CDR3. The ends were cut back, 0 bases at V and 2 bases at J, with 8 bases in the middle. In germline, CDR1 is MNHNY, CDR2 SVGAGI (reference sequence). The CDR3 is CASSYSDRTYEQYF. CDR3 coding DNA: TGTGCCAGCAGTTACTCGGACCGAACCTACGAGCAGTACTTC.

There are many counts of this clonotype. This chain uses TRBV24-1 with TRBJ1-5, with 9 bases that match TRBD1. The V and J ends lost 2 bases and 3 bases, in that order; junction bases with no gene match: 4. Germline loops: CDR1 KGHDR, CDR2 SFDVKD. The CDR3 is 16 amino acids. CDR3 coding DNA: TGTGCCACCAGTGATTCCGGGACAGGGAACAATCAGCCCCAGCATTTT. Protein sequence: CATSDSGTGNNQPQHF.

The sample holds many counts of this clonotype. The rearrangement joins TRBV3-1 to TRBJ1-1, with unresolved D. The CDR3 loop spans 15 amino acids. Germline assignment: CDR1 LGHDT and CDR2 YNNKEL (reference sequence). Deletions cut 0 bases from V and 0 bases from J, with 8 bases between. The CDR3 sequence: CASSQEKFMNTEAFF. The CDR3 DNA reads as TGTGCCAGCAGCCAAGAAAAATTTATGAACACTGAAGCTTTCTTT.

In regard to this clonotype: This sequence may be a read error, since a much larger clone differs from it by one base. The genes are TRBV29-1 and TRBJ2-1; 9 nucleotides align to TRBD2. The CDR3 covers 16 residues. J lost 9 bases, V lost 4 bases, and 16 bases had no gene match. CDR1 and CDR2 (germline): SQVTM, ANQGSEA. Here the CDR3 DNA reads TGCAGCGTTGTGCGGGGGGGCGGGGTACGGCGGGGTGAGCAGTTCTTC. It encodes CSVVRGGGVRRGEQFF.

This chain links TRBV28 with TRBJ2-6; TRBD1 is a possible D gene (6 bases). CDR1 and CDR2 (germline): MDHEN, SYDVKM. V lost 3 bases and J 0 bases, leaving 9 bases between the germline ends. The CDR3 is 16 amino acids. The CDR3 is CASSFSRGSGANVLTF. CDR3 DNA sequence: TGTGCCAGCAGTTTTTCCAGGGGCTCTGGGGCCAACGTCCTGACTTTC.

In its sample, this clonotype was seen many times. The chain uses TRBV20-1 and TRBJ2-7; D ambiguous. The germline V gene has CDR1 DFQATT and CDR2 SNEGSKA (reference sequence). V lost 5 bases, J lost 2 bases, and 10 bases lay in between. This CDR3 comprises 12 residues. The CDR3 DNA follows: TGCAGTGCTCGTGGTTTCGCCTACGAGCAGTACTTC. Its protein is CSARGFAYEQYF.